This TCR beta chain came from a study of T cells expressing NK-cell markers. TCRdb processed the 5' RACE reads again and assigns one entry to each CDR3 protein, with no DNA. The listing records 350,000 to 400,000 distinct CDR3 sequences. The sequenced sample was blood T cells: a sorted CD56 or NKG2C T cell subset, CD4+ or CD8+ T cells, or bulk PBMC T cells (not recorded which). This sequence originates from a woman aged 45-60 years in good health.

Here the CDR3 reads CASSQTSGLRSYNEQFF. This chain joins TRBV7-8 and TRBJ2-1; the D call of TRBD2 rests on TCRdb alone, since no DNA is present to check it. Germline CDR1 SGHVS, CDR2 FQNEAQ. The CDR3 is 17 residues long.